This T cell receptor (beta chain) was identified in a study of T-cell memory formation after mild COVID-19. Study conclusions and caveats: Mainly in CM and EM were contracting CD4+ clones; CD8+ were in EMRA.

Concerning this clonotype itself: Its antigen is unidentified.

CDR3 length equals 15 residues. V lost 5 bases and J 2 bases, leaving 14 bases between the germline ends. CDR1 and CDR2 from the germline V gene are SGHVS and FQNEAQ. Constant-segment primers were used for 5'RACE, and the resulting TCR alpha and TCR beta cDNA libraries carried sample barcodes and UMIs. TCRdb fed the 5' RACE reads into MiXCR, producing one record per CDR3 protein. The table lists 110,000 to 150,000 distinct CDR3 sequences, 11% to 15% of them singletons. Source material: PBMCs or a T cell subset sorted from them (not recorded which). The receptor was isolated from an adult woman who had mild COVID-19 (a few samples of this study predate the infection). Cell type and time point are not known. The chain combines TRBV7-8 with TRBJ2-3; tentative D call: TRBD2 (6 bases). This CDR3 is CASSQGRGYTDTQYF. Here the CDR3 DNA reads TGTGCCAGCAGCCAAGGGCGGGGTTACACAGATACGCAGTATTTT.